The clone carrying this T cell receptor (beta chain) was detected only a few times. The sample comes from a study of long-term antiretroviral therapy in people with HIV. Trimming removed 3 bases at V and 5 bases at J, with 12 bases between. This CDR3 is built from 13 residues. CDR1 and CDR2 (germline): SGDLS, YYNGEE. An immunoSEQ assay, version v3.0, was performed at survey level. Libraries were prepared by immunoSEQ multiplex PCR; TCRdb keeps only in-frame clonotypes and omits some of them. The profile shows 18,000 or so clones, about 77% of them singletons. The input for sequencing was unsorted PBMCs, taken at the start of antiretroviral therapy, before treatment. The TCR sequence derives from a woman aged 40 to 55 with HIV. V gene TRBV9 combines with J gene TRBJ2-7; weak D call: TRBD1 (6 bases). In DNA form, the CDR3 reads TGTGCCAGCAGCGCCGGGACACGGGACGAGCAGTACTTC. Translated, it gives CASSAGTRDEQYF.